This T cell receptor beta chain was documented in a study of control samples from healthy donors and cancer patients. Here immunoSEQ multiplex PCR was the method, and the copy in TCRdb shows in-frame clones only, minus some. The sample holds 130,000 or so clones, more than 75% seen once. The V end was cut by 4 bases, the J end by 4 bases, with 13 bases between. This CDR3 is built from 14 residues. Looked up from germline, CDR1 is PRHDT and CDR2 is FYEKMQ (reference sequence). In this sample, this clone turned up a few times. The TCR comes from a young man in good health. The sequenced sample was blood. The rearrangement joins TRBV13 to TRBJ1-1, with D possibly matching TRBD1 (5 bases). The CDR3 region has the DNA TGTGCCAGCAGCTGGGGGGGTTTGGGCACTGAAGCTTTCTTT. Its translation: CASSWGGLGTEAFF.